The 21 T cell receptor beta chains presented below share a single source sample, sequenced in a study of T cells in Graves' hyperthyroidism and ophthalmopathy. Amplification of TCR beta CDR3 regions was performed using RNA transcripts as template. Researchers ran a first-round RT-PCR on the TCR CDR3 using the HTBI primer set. Via MiXCR, TCRdb re-called the multiplex PCR reads, giving one row per CDR3 protein. The profile covers roughly 500,000 distinct CDR3 sequences, with around a quarter appearing a single time and approximately 10% taken by the ten largest. The sequenced material came from blood. These TCRs come from a woman in her thirties with Graves' ophthalmopathy.

This clonotype was counted at least ten times. The J gene is TRBJ1-5, the V gene TRBV6-6, with D uncertain. V was clipped by 6 bases and J by 5 bases, with 23 bases between them. CDR1 and CDR2 (germline): MNHNY, SVGAGI (reference sequence). The CDR3 extends over 17 amino acids. Here the CDR3 reads CASRFKQSARYDQPQHF. The CDR3 DNA is TGTGCCAGCAGATTTAAACAGAGCGCACGGTACGATCAGCCCCAGCATTTT.

The chain links TRBV7-9 to TRBJ2-7; no clear D gene. The germline CDR1 and CDR2 sequences are SEHNR and FQNEAQ (reference sequence). The CDR3 is 11 residues long. Trimming left V 5 bases short and J 7 bases short, with 9 bases between. The DNA of the CDR3 is TGTGCCAGCAGCAAGGGCAGGGAGCAGTACTTC. Translating gives CASSKGREQYF.

This clonotype was observed many times. The chain joins TRBV6-5 to TRBJ2-5; TRBD1 is a possible D gene (6 bases). The CDR3 loop spans 14 amino acids. Deletions cut 6 bases from V and 1 base from J, with 12 bases between. Germline lookup yields CDR1 MNHEY and CDR2 SVGAGI. CDR3 residues: CASRTGTSQETQYF. The CDR3 DNA is TGTGCCAGCAGGACAGGCACAAGCCAAGAGACCCAGTACTTC.

This clonotype was counted only a few times. The chain employs TRBV12-3 or TRBV12-4 and TRBJ2-5; 7 bases are shared with TRBD1. The CDR3 is 15 amino acids. The V segment lost 3 bases and the J segment 2 bases; nucleotides outside the gene matches: 6. The CDR3, as DNA: TGTGCCAGCAGTTTCGGACTGGGACAGCAAGAGACCCAGTACTTC. Protein product: CASSFGLGQQETQYF.

The gene calls are TRBV7-2 and TRBJ2-7; tentatively, D is TRBD1 or TRBD2 (5 bases each). Germline CDR1 reads SGHTA; CDR2 reads FQGNSA. Trimming took 6 bases from V and 3 from J, leaving 18 bases between them. This CDR3 spans 15 amino acids. The CDR3, as DNA: TGTGCCAGCAGAAGGGACGGGACCTTAAACTACGAGCAGTACTTC. This codes for CASRRDGTLNYEQYF. Combining the CDR3 with reference TRBV7-2 and TRBJ2-7 gives the whole variable domain GAGVSQSPSNKVTEKGKDVELRCDPISGHTALYWYRQSLGQGLEFLIYFQGNSAPDKSGLPSDRFSAERTGGSVSTLTIQRTQQEDSAVYLCASRRDGTLNYEQYFGPGTRLTVT.

This sequence joins TRBV6-1 and TRBJ1-2; D possibly corresponds to TRBD1 (6 bases). V was trimmed by 8 bases and J by 7 bases, leaving 17 bases between them. CDR3 length: 13 amino acids. Germline V gene sequence: CDR1 MNHNS, CDR2 SASEGT. In DNA, the CDR3 is TGTGCCAGCCTTCTCCGGGGGCAGGGTGGCTACACCTTC. Encoded protein: CASLLRGQGGYTF.

This clonotype was observed at least ten times. The V call is TRBV19, the J call TRBJ2-7; 7 bases map to TRBD2. The V gene end was trimmed by 3 bases and the J gene end by 2 bases; junction bases not matched to a gene: 7. The germline CDR1 and CDR2 sequences are LNHDA and SQIVND (reference sequence). CDR3 length: 15 amino acids. CDR3 bases: TGTGCCAGTAGTATTAGAGCTAGCGGAACCTACGAGCAGTACTTC. Its protein is CASSIRASGTYEQYF.

Ten or more counts support this clonotype. The rearrangement joins TRBV6-5 to TRBJ2-6; D might be TRBD1 (5 bases). Germline CDR1 and CDR2: MNHEY and SVGAGI. The CDR3 sequence is 16 residues long. The V end lost 5 bases, the J end lost 0 bases, and 11 bases lay between the germline ends. DNA of the CDR3: TGTGCCAGCAGTATACGACAGTCCTCTGGGGCCAACGTCCTGACTTTC. As protein: CASSIRQSSGANVLTF.

The chain has TRBV7-9 and TRBJ1-2; possible D gene TRBD1, 5 bases. V was pared by 3 bases and J by 4 bases, with 9 bases between. Germline CDR1 and CDR2: SEHNR and FQNEAQ (reference sequence). This CDR3 comprises 13 residues. CDR3 loop: CASSFGRVYGYTF. CDR3 sequence (DNA): TGTGCCAGCAGCTTCGGCAGGGTCTATGGCTACACCTTC.

This clonotype was seen more than once but under ten times. This may be a read error, as it is one base from a much larger clone. The chain links TRBV7-8 to TRBJ2-2, with D hard to call. Germline CDR1 and CDR2: SGHVS and FQNEAQ. The CDR3 contains 15 residues. The CDR3 sequence: CASSLPRTNIGELFF. For the CDR3, the DNA is TGTGCCAGCAGCTTACCCCGTACGAACATCGGGGAGCTGTTTTTT. The complete variable domain, with remaining parts taken from reference TRBV7-8 and TRBJ2-2, reads GAGVSQSPRYKVAKRGQDVALRCDPISGHVSLFWYQQALGQGPEFLTYFQNEAQLDKSGLPSDRFFAERPEGSVSTLKIQRTQQEDSAVYLCASSLPRTNIGELFFGEGSRLTVL.

In its sample, this clonotype was seen many times. The chain combines TRBV10-3 with TRBJ1-5, with D uncertain. The V end lost 4 bases, the J end lost 4 bases, and 5 bases lay between the germline ends. Germline values: CDR1 ENHRY, CDR2 SYGVKD. The CDR3 runs 12 residues. This chain's CDR3 is CAISVGNQPQHF. The CDR3 nucleotides read TGTGCCATCAGTGTAGGTAATCAGCCCCAGCATTTT.

The sample holds many counts of this clonotype. The chain is built from TRBV6-2 or TRBV6-3 and TRBJ2-7, with a possible D match to TRBD1 (5 bases). The CDR3 has 13 residues. Germline V gene lookup returns CDR1 MNHEY and CDR2 SVGEGT. Trimming stripped 2 bases from V and 2 bases from J, with 7 bases between. CDR3 protein: CASSYPDTYEQYF. CDR3 sequence (DNA): TGTGCCAGCAGTTACCCGGACACCTACGAGCAGTACTTC.

This clonotype has at least ten counts. V is TRBV6-5 and J is TRBJ2-7; D might be TRBD1 (5 bases). Germline assignment: CDR1 MNHEY and CDR2 SVGAGI. With 0 bases removed from V and 2 bases from J, the gap between germline ends came to 11 bases. The CDR3 consists of 15 residues. The CDR3 loop is CASSYSAGKAYEQYF. The CDR3 nucleotides are TGTGCCAGCAGTTACTCTGCAGGGAAGGCCTACGAGCAGTACTTC.

There are many counts of this clonotype. The chain couples TRBV2 to TRBJ1-2; TRBD1 might be the D (5 bases). Trimming removed 9 bases at V and 0 bases at J, with 17 bases between. Germline V gene data show CDR1 as SNHLY and CDR2 as FYNNEI. The length of the CDR3 is 15 residues. The CDR3 is CASTSGRGANYGYTF. DNA for the CDR3: TGTGCCAGTACCTCAGGGAGGGGAGCTAACTATGGCTACACCTTC.

The table lists this clonotype with many counts. This sequence joins TRBV18 and TRBJ1-1; a weak D match, TRBD1 (5 bases). V lost 6 bases and J 1 base, leaving 18 bases between the germline ends. The CDR3 is 16 residues long. Germline CDR1 KGHSH, CDR2 LQKENI. The DNA for the CDR3 is TGTGCCAGCTCGCCTAGAGGGGCCTACAGGAACACTGAAGCTTTCTTT. This sequence encodes CASSPRGAYRNTEAFF.

This clonotype came up a few times. The chain uses TRBV29-1 and TRBJ2-7; tentatively, D is TRBD2 (6 bases). The CDR3 runs to 14 residues. Germline V gene sequence: CDR1 SQVTM, CDR2 ANQGSEA. V was cut by 2 bases and J by 2 bases, with 13 bases left in between. The CDR3 spells CSVELRGETYEQYF. DNA for the CDR3: TGCAGCGTTGAACTTCGCGGGGAAACCTACGAGCAGTACTTC.

This clonotype has a count of ten or more. The J gene is TRBJ2-7, the V gene TRBV7-9, with D maybe TRBD1 (6 bases). CDR1 SEHNR and CDR2 FQNEAQ come from the germline V gene (reference sequence). V was pared by 1 base and J by 3 bases, with 7 bases between. CDR3 length equals 13 residues. In DNA, the CDR3 is TGTGCCAGCAGCTTAGAGACAGGCTACGAGCAGTACTTC. Amino acid sequence: CASSLETGYEQYF.

This clonotype was counted many times. The rearrangement links TRBV12-3 or TRBV12-4 to TRBJ1-5; D is unclear. CDR3 size: 12 residues. Trimming stripped 7 bases from V and 5 bases from J, with 9 bases between. The CDR3 is CASTLWDQPQHF. DNA for the CDR3: TGTGCCAGCACTCTGTGGGATCAGCCCCAGCATTTT.

This clonotype has more than one count but fewer than ten. V is TRBV18 and J is TRBJ1-3; a weak D match, TRBD1 (6 bases). The V gene lost 3 bases and the J gene lost 2 bases, with 8 bases spanning the gap. The CDR3 totals 14 residues. The V gene's germline CDR1 is KGHSH and CDR2 LQKENI. As DNA, the CDR3 is TGTGCCAGCTCACCGGAGGGGGCTGGAAACACCATATATTTT. Encoded protein: CASSPEGAGNTIYF.

This clonotype was seen repeatedly, ten times or more. The V call is TRBV6-5, the J call TRBJ1-6; 8 bases are a match to TRBD1. The CDR3 loop spans 15 amino acids. The trim removed 2 bases at V and 8 bases at J, leaving 5 bases unmatched. CDR1 and CDR2 from the germline V gene are MNHEY and SVGAGI. This CDR3 reads CASSYVGTGDSPLHF. The CDR3 DNA reads as TGTGCCAGCAGTTACGTTGGGACAGGAGATTCACCCCTCCACTTT.

The chain is built from TRBV2 and TRBJ1-1; 8 nucleotides match TRBD1. This CDR3 comprises 15 residues. V lost 3 bases and J lost 4; bases outside the gene matches: 7. The germline gives CDR1 SNHLY, CDR2 FYNNEI. CDR3 sequence (DNA): TGTGCCAGCAGTGAGAGGACAGGGATGAGCACTGAAGCTTTCTTT. This encodes CASSERTGMSTEAFF.